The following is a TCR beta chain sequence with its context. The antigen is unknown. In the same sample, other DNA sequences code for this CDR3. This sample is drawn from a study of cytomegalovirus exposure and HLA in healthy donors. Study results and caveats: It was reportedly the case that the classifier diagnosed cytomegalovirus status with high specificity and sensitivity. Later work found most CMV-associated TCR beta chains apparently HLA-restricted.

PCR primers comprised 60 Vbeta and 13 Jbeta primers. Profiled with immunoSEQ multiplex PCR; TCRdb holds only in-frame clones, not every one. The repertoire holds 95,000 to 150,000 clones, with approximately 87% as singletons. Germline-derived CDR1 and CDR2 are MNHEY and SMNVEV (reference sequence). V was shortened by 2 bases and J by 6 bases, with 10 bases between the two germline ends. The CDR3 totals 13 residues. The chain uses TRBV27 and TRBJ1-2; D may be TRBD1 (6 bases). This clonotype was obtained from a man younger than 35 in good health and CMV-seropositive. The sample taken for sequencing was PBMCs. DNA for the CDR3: TGTGCCAGCAGTTTAAGGGGGTGGAATGGCTACACCTTC. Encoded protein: CASSLRGWNGYTF.